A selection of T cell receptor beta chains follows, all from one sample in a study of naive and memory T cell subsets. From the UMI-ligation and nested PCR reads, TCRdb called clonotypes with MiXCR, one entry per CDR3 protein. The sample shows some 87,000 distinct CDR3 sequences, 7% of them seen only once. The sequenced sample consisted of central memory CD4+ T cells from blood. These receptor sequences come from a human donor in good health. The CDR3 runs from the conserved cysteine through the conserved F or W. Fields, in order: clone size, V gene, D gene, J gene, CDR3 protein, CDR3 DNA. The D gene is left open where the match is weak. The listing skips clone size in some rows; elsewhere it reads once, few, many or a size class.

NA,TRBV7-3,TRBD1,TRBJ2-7,CASSSGTGYEQYF,TGTGCCAGCAGCTCTGGGACAGGGTACGAGCAGTACTTC
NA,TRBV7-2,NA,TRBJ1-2,CASSLDRVSVYGYTF,TGTGCCAGCAGCTTAGATAGGGTCTCCGTCTATGGCTACACCTTC
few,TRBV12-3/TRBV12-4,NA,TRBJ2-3,CASRRGDGGTQYF,TGTGCCAGCAGAAGGGGGGACGGAGGGACGCAGTATTTT
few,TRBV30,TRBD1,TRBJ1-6,CAWRRGTADVF,TGTGCCTGGAGGCGAGGGACAGCAGATGTATTT
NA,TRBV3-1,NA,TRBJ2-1,CASSSSARRQFF,TGTGCCAGCAGCTCCTCAGCCCGCAGGCAGTTCTTC
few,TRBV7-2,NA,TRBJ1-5,CASSRSRGGSQPQHF,TGTGCCAGCAGTAGGAGCAGGGGCGGAAGTCAGCCCCAGCATTTT
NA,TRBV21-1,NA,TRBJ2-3,CASSKEGPGDRLSTDTQYF,TGTGCCAGCAGCAAAGAGGGTCCTGGGGACCGTCTTAGCACAGATACGCAGTATTTT
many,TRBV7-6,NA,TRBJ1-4,CASSLRRASGSDEKLFF,TGTGCCAGCAGCTTACGTCGGGCGTCGGGCAGTGATGAAAAACTGTTTTTT
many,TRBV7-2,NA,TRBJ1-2,CASTDSHPPNYGYTF,TGTGCCAGCACAGACTCTCACCCTCCTAACTATGGCTACACCTTC
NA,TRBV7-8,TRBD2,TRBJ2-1,CASSLSSGGALSYNEQFF,TGTGCCAGCAGCTTATCTAGCGGGGGGGCTCTCTCCTACAATGAGCAGTTCTTC
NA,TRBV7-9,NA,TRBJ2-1,CASSPRGLRTYNEQFF,TGTGCCAGCAGCCCCAGGGGATTACGGACCTACAATGAGCAGTTCTTC
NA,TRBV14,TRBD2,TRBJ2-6,CASSRYREGSQANVLTF,TGTGCCAGCAGCCGTTATCGGGAGGGGAGTCAGGCCAACGTCCTGACTTTC
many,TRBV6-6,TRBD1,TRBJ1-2,CASSSTGQAYGYTF,TGTGCCAGCAGTTCAACGGGACAGGCGTATGGCTACACCTTC
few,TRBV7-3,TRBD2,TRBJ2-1,CASSPTGTRYGEQFF,TGTGCCAGCAGCCCTACAGGGACTAGGTACGGTGAGCAGTTCTTC
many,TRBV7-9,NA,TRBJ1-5,CASSPGQYGGNQPQHF,TGTGCCAGCAGCCCTGGACAGTATGGAGGCAATCAGCCCCAGCATTTT
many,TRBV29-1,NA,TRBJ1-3,CSVVEDSGNTIYF,TGCAGCGTTGTGGAGGACTCTGGAAACACCATATATTTT
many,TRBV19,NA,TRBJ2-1,CASSIGQGSYNEQFF,TGTGCCAGTAGTATTGGGCAGGGTAGTTACAATGAGCAGTTCTTC
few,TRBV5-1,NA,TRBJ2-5,CASSPDVGGETQYF,TGCGCCAGCAGCCCTGACGTGGGTGGGGAGACCCAGTACTTC
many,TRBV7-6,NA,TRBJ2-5,CASSFRGGGIGWQETQYF,TGTGCCAGCAGCTTCCGTGGGGGAGGTATTGGATGGCAAGAGACCCAGTACTTC
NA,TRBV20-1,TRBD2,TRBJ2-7,CSARDRMFGTNYEQYF,TGCAGTGCTAGAGATCGTATGTTTGGGACTAACTACGAGCAGTACTTC
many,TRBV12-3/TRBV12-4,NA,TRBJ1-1,CASWAPHAEAFF,TGTGCCAGTTGGGCCCCCCACGCCGAAGCTTTCTTT
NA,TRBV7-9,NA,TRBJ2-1,CASSLGGTAGEQFF,TGTGCCAGCAGCTTAGGGGGGACGGCGGGGGAGCAGTTCTTC
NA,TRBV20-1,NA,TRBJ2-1,CSARDRQTFLARYEQFF,TGCAGTGCTAGAGATCGGCAAACCTTTTTGGCGCGCTATGAGCAGTTCTTC
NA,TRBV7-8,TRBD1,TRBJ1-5,CASSQGTGAPSRNQPQHF,TGTGCCAGCAGCCAGGGGACAGGGGCGCCTTCGCGCAATCAGCCCCAGCATTTT
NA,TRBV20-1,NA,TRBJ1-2,CSAPRAYGYTF,TGCAGTGCTCCTAGAGCGTATGGCTACACCTTC
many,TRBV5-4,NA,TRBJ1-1,CASSLEQGGWTEAFF,TGTGCCAGCAGCTTGGAACAGGGAGGATGGACTGAAGCTTTCTTT
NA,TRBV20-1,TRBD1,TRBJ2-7,CSARKGALDEQYF,TGCAGTGCTAGGAAGGGGGCGCTGGACGAGCAGTACTTC
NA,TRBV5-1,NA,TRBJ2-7,CASSLEASEQYF,TGCGCCAGCAGCTTGGAGGCTAGCGAGCAGTACTTC
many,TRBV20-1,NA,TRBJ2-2,CSARSGQQNTGELFF,TGCAGTGCTAGATCGGGCCAGCAGAACACCGGGGAGCTGTTTTTT
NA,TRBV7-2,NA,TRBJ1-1,CASSSLGPNTEAFF,TGTGCCAGCAGCTCTCTCGGGCCTAACACTGAAGCTTTCTTT
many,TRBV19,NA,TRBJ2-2,CASSGPGELFF,TGTGCCAGTAGTGGTCCGGGGGAGCTGTTTTTT
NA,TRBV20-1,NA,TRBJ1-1,CSALNPEAFF,TGCAGTGCTTTAAATCCTGAAGCTTTCTTT